These 26 T cell receptor beta chains came from one sample sequenced in a study of T cells in Graves' hyperthyroidism and ophthalmopathy. There were TCR beta CDR3 regions amplified from RNA transcripts. Primed by the HTBI set, a first-round RT-PCR was run on the TCR CDR3. A single record per CDR3 protein comes from TCRdb applying MiXCR to the multiplex PCR reads. The data contain 550,000 to 800,000 distinct CDR3 sequences, 16% of them singletons. The source material was blood. The receptors come from a young man with Graves' hyperthyroidism.

This clonotype has a count of ten or more. This chain connects TRBV6-1 to TRBJ2-7; 8 bases map to TRBD2. This CDR3 has 17 residues. With 7 bases clipped from V and 2 bases from J, the junction kept 16 bases outside the gene matches. Germline V gene sequence: CDR1 MNHNS, CDR2 SASEGT. CDR3 in DNA: TGTGCCAGCACCGCCAGCGGGGGCGTAGCGCGGGCCTACGAGCAGTACTTC. Its protein is CASTASGGVARAYEQYF.

This clonotype was found many times. The gene calls are TRBV6-1 and TRBJ2-7, with 11 nucleotides matching TRBD2. Looked up from germline, CDR1 is MNHNS and CDR2 is SASEGT. J gave up 0 bases and V 5 bases, and 3 bases lay outside the gene matches. The CDR3 runs 15 residues. The CDR3 protein is CASSPTSGDSYEQYF. In DNA, the CDR3 is TGTGCCAGCAGTCCGACTAGCGGGGACTCCTACGAGCAGTACTTC.

The V gene is TRBV6-1, the J gene TRBJ2-1; D remains ambiguous. Germline-derived CDR1 and CDR2 are MNHNS and SASEGT. Trimming removed 3 bases at V and 2 bases at J, with 11 bases between. There are 15 residues in the CDR3. The CDR3 DNA sequence: TGTGCCAGCAGTGAGGTCCCCAGGACCTACAATGAGCAGTTCTTC. It yields the protein CASSEVPRTYNEQFF.

This clonotype was recorded at least ten times. The CDR3 reads CASSLHQETQYF. The CDR3 DNA reads as TGTGCCAGCAGCTTACATCAGGAGACCCAGTACTTC. The chain joins TRBV11-1 to TRBJ2-5; D is ambiguous. The CDR3 runs to 12 residues. With 2 bases removed from V and 5 bases from J, the gap between germline ends came to 6 bases. The germline V gene has CDR1 SGHAT and CDR2 FQDESV (reference sequence).

The chain carries TRBV5-1 and TRBJ2-1; 12 nucleotides align to TRBD2. The CDR3 loop spans 19 amino acids. The V gene's germline CDR1 is SGHRS and CDR2 YFSETQ. V gave up 0 bases and J gave up 0 bases; unmatched junction bases: 7. CDR3 amino acids: CASSLAGLAGTDSYNEQFF. The DNA for the CDR3 is TGCGCCAGCAGCTTGGCCGGACTAGCGGGGACCGACTCCTACAATGAGCAGTTCTTC.

The chain employs TRBV20-1 and TRBJ2-2; D is ambiguous. Germline V gene data show CDR1 as DFQATT and CDR2 as SNEGSKA (reference sequence). Deletions cut 1 base from V and 0 bases from J, with 21 bases between. The CDR3 consists of 19 residues. DNA for the CDR3: TGCAGTGCTAGAGGGTACTCTGGGTCTATTGTGGCGAACACCGGGGAGCTGTTTTTT. Encoded protein: CSARGYSGSIVANTGELFF.

This clonotype was detected ten times or more. The chain is built from TRBV10-3 and TRBJ2-5; D is perhaps TRBD2 (7 bases). The CDR3 spans 15 residues. Germline V gene sequence: CDR1 ENHRY, CDR2 SYGVKD. Trimming stripped 5 bases from V and 5 bases from J, with 18 bases between. The CDR3 here is CAISLLKGGGETQYF. The DNA for the CDR3 is TGTGCCATCAGTCTTCTTAAAGGGGGGGGTGAGACCCAGTACTTC.

This clonotype was recorded many times. The chain has TRBV2 and TRBJ2-1; TRBD1 might be the D (5 bases). V gave up 5 bases and J gave up 3 bases, with 11 bases separating them. The CDR3 totals 14 residues. Germline-derived CDR1 and CDR2 are SNHLY and FYNNEI. CDR3 residues: CASSLPQGYNEQFF. The CDR3 region has the DNA TGTGCCAGCAGTCTCCCCCAGGGCTACAATGAGCAGTTCTTC. The full variable domain, completed using reference TRBV2 and TRBJ2-1, is EPEVTQTPSHQVTQMGQEVILRCVPISNHLYFYWYRQILGQKVEFLVSFYNNEISEKSEIFDDQFSVERPDGSNFTLKIRSTKLEDSAMYFCASSLPQGYNEQFFGPGTRLTVL.

This clonotype was seen a few times. CDR3: CASSRLASRHTGELFF. Here the CDR3 DNA reads TGTGCCAGCAGCCGACTAGCGTCCAGGCACACCGGGGAGCTGTTTTTT. The J gene is TRBJ2-2, the V gene TRBV7-9, with 8 bases that match TRBD2. The CDR3 extends over 16 amino acids. Germline CDR1 and CDR2: SEHNR and FQNEAQ (reference sequence). Unmatched junction bases numbered 8, after V lost 5 bases and J lost 3 bases.

V is TRBV6-2 or TRBV6-3 and J is TRBJ1-5, with 9 bases aligning to TRBD1. The CDR3 covers 17 residues. In germline, CDR1 is MNHEY, CDR2 SVGEGT. Losses at the gene ends were 7 bases for V and 0 bases for J; bases not matched to a gene: 10. CDR3 protein: CASKGQGSEYSNQPQHF. The CDR3 DNA reads as TGTGCCAGCAAGGGACAGGGATCGGAATATAGCAATCAGCCCCAGCATTTT.

This clonotype has just a few counts. This chain links TRBV5-5 with TRBJ2-1; TRBD1 matches at 8 bases. V gave up 1 base and J gave up 7 bases; unmatched junction bases: 19. Germline lookup yields CDR1 SGHKS and CDR2 YYEKEE (reference sequence). The CDR3 runs to 19 residues. The CDR3, as DNA: TGTGCCAGCAGCTTGCATATCGGGTTGGACAGGGAACCAGGAAATGAGCAGTTCTTC. Protein: CASSLHIGLDREPGNEQFF.

The chain uses TRBV6-1 and TRBJ2-1, with 7 bases matching TRBD2. V was clipped by 8 bases and J by 2 bases; unmatched bases: 6. From germline, CDR1 is MNHNS and CDR2 SASEGT. The CDR3 covers 14 residues. The CDR3 protein is CASLITSAYNEQFF. CDR3 DNA sequence: TGTGCCAGCTTAATTACTAGCGCCTACAATGAGCAGTTCTTC.

A few counts support this clonotype. V is TRBV28 and J is TRBJ1-1; D not certain. The CDR3 is 12 amino acids. The germline gives CDR1 MDHEN, CDR2 SYDVKM. Trimming pared 7 bases from V and 9 bases from J, leaving 15 bases between. CDR3 loop: CASKTPGRQAFF. As DNA, the CDR3 is TGTGCCAGCAAGACCCCGGGAAGGCAAGCTTTCTTT.

This clonotype was seen at least ten times. V is TRBV18 and J is TRBJ2-5, with a possible D match to TRBD2 (5 bases). Trimming cost V 5 bases and J 5 bases, with 9 bases left between them. There are 12 residues in the CDR3. The germline gives CDR1 KGHSH, CDR2 LQKENI. CDR3 protein: CASSVGEETQYF. In DNA form, the CDR3 reads TGTGCCAGCTCAGTGGGAGAGGAGACCCAGTACTTC.

The sample holds a few counts of this clonotype. The genes are TRBV3-1 and TRBJ1-1, with 7 bases fitting TRBD1. Germline assignment: CDR1 LGHDT and CDR2 YNNKEL (reference sequence). The V gene end was trimmed by 1 base and the J gene end by 5 bases; junction bases not matched to a gene: 7. The CDR3 is made up of 15 amino acids. CDR3 sequence reads: CASSQGDRPGTEAFF. CDR3 bases: TGTGCCAGCAGCCAAGGGGACAGACCGGGTACTGAAGCTTTCTTT.

As for this clonotype: An end of the junction does not agree with germline; a read error may underlie this. The V and J genes are TRBV28 and TRBJ1-2; no definite D call. This CDR3 spans 16 amino acids. Germline V gene lookup returns CDR1 MDHEN and CDR2 SYDVKM. As DNA, the CDR3 is TGTGCCAGCAGTGACAACCGCCCTGTTCCTAACTATGGCTCCACCTTC. This sequence encodes CASSDNRPVPNYGSTF.

The sample holds a few counts of this clonotype. V usage is TRBV5-1 and J usage is TRBJ2-1; the D gene is possibly TRBD1 (5 bases). Trimming shortened V by 6 bases and J by 6 bases, and 16 bases separated the two germline ends. The CDR3 runs 14 residues. Per germline, CDR1 SGHRS and CDR2 YFSETQ. As DNA, the CDR3 is TGCGCCAGCAAAAAAGGGGCTCCCCCCAATGAGCAGTTCTTC. Translation gives CASKKGAPPNEQFF.

This clonotype appeared many times. The chain couples TRBV7-3 to TRBJ2-1; 10 nucleotides line up with TRBD2. Unmatched junction bases numbered 3, after V lost 2 bases and J lost 8 bases. The CDR3 has 14 amino acids. Germline values: CDR1 SGHTA, CDR2 FQGTGA. CDR3 DNA sequence: TGTGCCAGCAGCTTAGGGACTAGCGAGGATGAGCAGTTCTTC. As protein: CASSLGTSEDEQFF.

The V and J genes are TRBV9 and TRBJ2-5, with a tentative D call TRBD2 (6 bases). The CDR3 runs 14 residues. Per the germline V gene, CDR1 is SGDLS and CDR2 is YYNGEE. V lost 1 base and J 4 bases, leaving 11 bases between the germline ends. DNA for the CDR3: TGTGCCAGCAGCGTAAGCCCAGCGGGAGAGACCCAGTACTTC. It specifies CASSVSPAGETQYF.

The chain links TRBV5-8 to TRBJ2-7, with unresolved D. The germline V and J ends were trimmed by 1 base and 0 bases, with 8 bases remaining between them. This CDR3 has 14 residues. CDR1 is SGHTS and CDR2 is YDEGEE in the germline V gene. DNA of the CDR3: TGTGCCAGCAGCTTGAGACATATCTCCTACGAGCAGTACTTC. It translates to CASSLRHISYEQYF.

V gene TRBV7-8 combines with J gene TRBJ2-7; 9 bases match TRBD2. The ends lost 1 base at V and 9 bases at J; junction bases unmatched: 13. Germline-derived CDR1 and CDR2 are SGHVS and FQNEAQ. This CDR3 comprises 16 residues. As DNA, the CDR3 is TGTGCCAGCAGCTTAGGCGGTTGGCGGGAGGGCTTTACGCAGTACTTC. Translated, it gives CASSLGGWREGFTQYF.

This clonotype has a count of ten or more. The J gene is TRBJ2-2, the V gene TRBV30, with TRBD2 matching 9 bases. The CDR3 totals 14 residues. Germline CDR1 is GTSNPN and CDR2 is SVGIG (reference sequence). V was clipped by 1 base and J by 4 bases; unmatched bases: 1. CDR3 in amino acids: CAWSALAGTGELFF. DNA of the CDR3: TGTGCCTGGAGTGCACTAGCGGGCACCGGGGAGCTGTTTTTT.

The gene calls are TRBV6-2 or TRBV6-3 and TRBJ2-1; D possibly corresponds to TRBD2 (5 bases). Germline values: CDR1 MNHEY, CDR2 SVGEGT. The ends were cut back, 6 bases at V and 1 base at J, with 7 bases in the middle. The CDR3 runs 13 residues. This CDR3 reads CASRQRSYNEQFF. The CDR3 DNA reads TGTGCCAGCAGACAGCGGTCCTACAATGAGCAGTTCTTC.

The V call is TRBV24-1, the J call TRBJ2-2; D gene unclear. The CDR3 sequence is 13 residues long. Germline assignment: CDR1 KGHDR and CDR2 SFDVKD. Deletions cut 7 bases from V and 6 bases from J, with 11 bases between. CDR3 residues: CATRVGSAGELFF. Here the CDR3 DNA reads TGTGCCACCAGAGTCGGGTCCGCCGGGGAGCTGTTTTTT.

This sequence joins TRBV28 and TRBJ1-4, with TRBD1 matching over 10 bases. Germline assignment: CDR1 MDHEN and CDR2 SYDVKM. CDR3 length equals 15 residues. With V trimmed by 4 bases and J by 10 bases, 9 bases remained unmatched. The CDR3 sequence is CASSSSRGQGPKLFF. CDR3 DNA: TGTGCCAGCAGTTCCTCTCGGGGACAGGGGCCAAAACTGTTTTTT.

With regard to this clonotype: This may arise from a read error, as a much more abundant clone is one base away. The chain has TRBV20-1 and TRBJ2-7, with D possibly being TRBD1 (5 bases). The end of the DNA is better explained by TRBJ2-1, so the J call may be wrong. The germline V gene has CDR1 DFQATT and CDR2 SNEGSKA (reference sequence). This CDR3 region has 11 residues. This chain's CDR3 is CSAKTVYEQFF. The CDR3 DNA follows: TGCAGTGCCAAGACAGTCTACGAGCAGTTCTTC.